The sequence of this T cell receptor (beta chain) was determined in a study of shared clonotypes between healthy human individuals. Study overall: Three CD4 naive, three CD4 memory, two CD8 naive and one CD8 memory plate were used per donor. Study-wide results and caveats: Sequencing depth was a factor that was expected to affect clonotype sharing among donors.

The CDR3 covers 17 residues. Germline assignment: CDR1 KGHSH and CDR2 LQKENI. The germline V and J ends were trimmed by 6 bases and 0 bases, with 21 bases remaining between them. Note on this clone: Its antigen remains unidentified.

The authors ran the assay at deep level. Each sorted subset replicate got 200 ng genomic DNA, about 33,000 genomes. This table comes from immunoSEQ multiplex PCR, and its TCRdb copy is limited to in-frame clones, with some not included. The data show approximately 500,000 clones, almost 97% seen once. The clonotype was recovered from a woman between 25 and 40 years old in good health. The V call is TRBV18, the J call TRBJ2-7, with D uncertain. Material: naive CD4+ T cells sorted from blood. This sample's subset: CD45RA+ positively selected. The CDR3 protein is CASSRIDSGLGSYEQYF. CDR3 in DNA: TGTGCCAGCTCTCGCATCGATTCTGGGTTAGGCTCCTACGAGCAGTACTTC.